One and the same sample provided the 4 T cell receptor beta chains below, sequenced in a study of blood T cells in healthy people across ages. A sample-barcoded 5' primer and a J-beta primer mix were used in a second PCR of about 7 to 11 cycles. TCRdb itself ran the 5' RACE reads through MiXCR, one entry per CDR3 protein. This table has some 1.1 million distinct CDR3 sequences, more than 30% appearing once. The specimen was blood. These receptors originate from a young man in good health.

The V call is TRBV12-3 or TRBV12-4, the J call TRBJ1-2; D unresolved. This CDR3 has 16 residues. The ends were cut back, 7 bases at V and 5 bases at J, with 23 bases in the middle. The CDR3 DNA sequence: TGTGCCAGCACCTCCCCCGAGGAGAGGGCCTTTTATGGCTACACCTTC. Protein product: CASTSPEERAFYGYTF.

There are a few counts of this clonotype. This chain uses TRBV6-2 or TRBV6-3 with TRBJ2-1; 7 nucleotides match TRBD2. The V segment lost 5 bases and the J segment 4 bases; nucleotides outside the gene matches: 8. The CDR3 extends over 15 amino acids. The V gene's germline CDR1 is MNHEY and CDR2 SVGEGT. CDR3 in DNA: TGTGCCAGCAGTGGCAAGCGGGGCGGATACAATGAGCAGTTCTTC. This encodes CASSGKRGGYNEQFF.

In this sample, this clonotype turned up a few times. The V and J genes are TRBV18 and TRBJ2-4, with D perhaps TRBD1 or TRBD2 (6 bases each). The germline gives CDR1 KGHSH, CDR2 LQKENI. The CDR3 is 16 amino acids. Trimming took off 0 bases at V and 2 bases at J, with 11 bases between the two ends. CDR3 in amino acids: CASSPPVGGTKNIQYF. For the CDR3, the DNA is TGTGCCAGCTCACCACCGGTAGGGGGGACCAAAAACATTCAGTACTTC.

This clonotype was counted between two and nine times. The chain recombines TRBV5-1 with TRBJ1-2; 11 bases fit TRBD1. CDR1 is SGHRS, CDR2 YFSETQ, per germline. The length of the CDR3 is 17 residues. Trimming cost V 0 bases and J 3 bases; bases outside gene matches: 7. The CDR3 loop reads CASSLDGQGARHYGYTF. Written as DNA, the CDR3 is TGCGCCAGCAGCTTGGATGGACAGGGGGCGCGGCACTATGGCTACACCTTC.